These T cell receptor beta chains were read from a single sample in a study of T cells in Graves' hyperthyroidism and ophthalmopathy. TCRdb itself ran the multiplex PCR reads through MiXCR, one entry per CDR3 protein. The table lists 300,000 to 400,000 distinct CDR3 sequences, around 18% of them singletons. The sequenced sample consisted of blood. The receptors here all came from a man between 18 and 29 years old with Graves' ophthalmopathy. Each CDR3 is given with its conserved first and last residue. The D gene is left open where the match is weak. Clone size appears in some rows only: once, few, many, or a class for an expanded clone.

CDR3: CASSPELSTDTQYF
DNA: TGTGCCAGCAGCCCCGAGCTGAGCACAGATACGCAGTATTTT
D: .
V: TRBV9
size: many
J: TRBJ2-3

CDR3: CASSHLAGGNTGELFF
DNA: TGTGCCAGTAGTCACCTAGCGGGGGGTAACACCGGGGAGCTGTTTTTT
D: TRBD2
V: TRBV27
size: few
J: TRBJ2-2

CDR3: CASSYMTGDPYEQYF
DNA: TGTGCCAGCAGTTACATGACAGGGGATCCCTACGAGCAGTACTTC
D: TRBD1
V: TRBV6-6
size: .
J: TRBJ2-7

CDR3: CASSYSLGSLAKNIQYF
DNA: TGTGCCAGCAGTTATTCTTTGGGGAGTTTAGCCAAAAACATTCAGTACTTC
D: .
V: TRBV6-5
size: .
J: TRBJ2-4

CDR3: CASSLGRWGNQPQHF
DNA: TGTGCCAGCAGCTTAGGCCGGTGGGGCAATCAGCCCCAGCATTTT
D: .
V: TRBV7-8
size: many
J: TRBJ1-5

CDR3: CASSSGTAYGYTF
DNA: TGTGCCAGCAGTTCCGGGACAGCCTATGGCTACACCTTC
D: TRBD1
V: TRBV12-3/TRBV12-4
size: many
J: TRBJ1-2

CDR3: CASSQGGTQYF
DNA: TGTGCCAGCAGCCAGGGGGGGACCCAGTACTTC
D: .
V: TRBV7-7
size: many
J: TRBJ2-5

CDR3: CASSLRQGRRETQYF
DNA: TGTGCCAGCAGTTTACGGCAGGGTCGACGAGAGACCCAGTACTTC
D: .
V: TRBV12-3/TRBV12-4
size: many
J: TRBJ2-5

CDR3: CSAPLGGNTGELFF
DNA: TGCAGTGCTCCATTGGGAGGGAACACCGGGGAGCTGTTTTTT
D: .
V: TRBV20-1
size: .
J: TRBJ2-2

CDR3: CSATKAGGGPNTEAFF
DNA: TGCAGTGCCACAAAGGCGGGTGGAGGCCCGAACACTGAAGCTTTCTTT
D: .
V: TRBV20-1
size: few
J: TRBJ1-1

CDR3: CASSQPTRGYEQYF
DNA: TGCGCCAGCAGCCAACCGACTAGGGGGTACGAGCAGTACTTC
D: .
V: TRBV4-1
size: few
J: TRBJ2-7

CDR3: CATSARMNTEAFF
DNA: TGTGCCACCAGCGCCCGAATGAACACTGAAGCTTTCTTT
D: .
V: TRBV15
size: many
J: TRBJ1-1

CDR3: CASSPIPTGGGEQYF
DNA: TGTGCCAGCAGCCCCATTCCGACAGGGGGTGGCGAGCAGTACTTC
D: TRBD1
V: TRBV28
size: many
J: TRBJ2-7

CDR3: CASSPGVVGTEAFF
DNA: TGCGCCAGCAGCCCAGGGGTTGTTGGCACTGAAGCTTTCTTT
D: .
V: TRBV5-1
size: many
J: TRBJ1-1

CDR3: CATRGTSGGALFSSYNEQFF
DNA: TGTGCCACTCGCGGGACTAGCGGGGGGGCCCTTTTTAGCTCCTACAATGAGCAGTTCTTC
D: TRBD2
V: TRBV2
size: .
J: TRBJ2-1

CDR3: CASSRDRVDRGYTF
DNA: TGTGCCAGCAGCCGGGACAGGGTTGATCGGGGCTACACCTTC
D: TRBD1
V: TRBV27
size: .
J: TRBJ1-2

CDR3: CASSQVNYGYTF
DNA: TGTGCCAGCAGCCAAGTTAACTATGGCTACACCTTC
D: .
V: TRBV3-1
size: many
J: TRBJ1-2

CDR3: CASSLSILNYGYTF
DNA: TGTGCCAGCAGCTTGTCGATTTTGAACTATGGCTACACCTTC
D: .
V: TRBV7-9
size: .
J: TRBJ1-2

CDR3: CASSPRGEAFF
DNA: TGTGCCAGCTCACCCCGGGGTGAAGCTTTCTTT
D: .
V: TRBV18
size: many
J: TRBJ1-1

CDR3: CASSYRGAGYGYTF
DNA: TGTGCCAGCAGTTACAGGGGCGCGGGCTATGGCTACACCTTC
D: TRBD1
V: TRBV27
size: .
J: TRBJ1-2

CDR3: CASSFDMGSYEQYF
DNA: TGTGCCAGCAGTTTCGACATGGGCTCCTACGAGCAGTACTTC
D: .
V: TRBV28
size: many
J: TRBJ2-7

CDR3: CASSSDSQDTGELFF
DNA: TGTGCCAGCAGTTCGGACAGCCAGGACACCGGGGAGCTGTTTTTT
D: .
V: TRBV12-3/TRBV12-4
size: .
J: TRBJ2-2

CDR3: CASSPDGLWDTEAFF
DNA: TGTGCCAGCAGCCCGGACGGGCTCTGGGACACTGAAGCTTTCTTT
D: .
V: TRBV7-2
size: many
J: TRBJ1-1

CDR3: CASSYGANTGTDTQYF
DNA: TGTGCCAGCAGTTACGGGGCAAATACCGGCACAGATACGCAGTATTTT
D: .
V: TRBV6-5
size: many
J: TRBJ2-3

CDR3: CASSQETGRARYNSPLHF
DNA: TGTGCCAGCAGCCAAGAGACGGGGAGGGCGCGATATAATTCACCCCTCCACTTT
D: .
V: TRBV4-2
size: .
J: TRBJ1-6

CDR3: CSAQGPPEHRTEAFF
DNA: TGCAGCGCCCAAGGGCCCCCCGAGCATCGTACTGAAGCTTTCTTT
D: .
V: TRBV29-1
size: .
J: TRBJ1-1

CDR3: CASSVGQGAVDEQFF
DNA: TGCGCCAGCAGCGTCGGACAGGGGGCAGTAGATGAGCAGTTCTTC
D: TRBD1
V: TRBV5-1
size: .
J: TRBJ2-1

CDR3: CSARNAGGPTEQFF
DNA: TGCAGTGCTAGGAACGCGGGGGGGCCGACTGAGCAGTTCTTC
D: TRBD2
V: TRBV20-1
size: many
J: TRBJ2-1

CDR3: CASRRGVSNQPQHF
DNA: TGTGCCAGCCGGAGGGGGGTTAGCAATCAGCCCCAGCATTTT
D: .
V: TRBV2
size: many
J: TRBJ1-5

CDR3: CASSFGGGSTDTQYF
DNA: TGTGCCAGCAGCTTTGGTGGGGGGAGCACAGATACGCAGTATTTT
D: .
V: TRBV5-8
size: .
J: TRBJ2-3

CDR3: CASSLMGQTNYGYTF
DNA: TGTGCCAGCAGCTTAATGGGACAAACTAACTATGGCTACACCTTC
D: .
V: TRBV7-8
size: few
J: TRBJ1-2

CDR3: CASSHPRIPYNEQFF
DNA: TGTGCCAGCAGCCACCCCAGGATCCCCTACAATGAGCAGTTCTTC
D: .
V: TRBV5-4
size: few
J: TRBJ2-1

CDR3: CASSPMAGEGVGQFF
DNA: TGTGCCAGCTCACCAATGGCAGGAGAGGGCGTTGGGCAGTTCTTC
D: .
V: TRBV18
size: .
J: TRBJ2-1

CDR3: CASSLTGVHYGYTF
DNA: TGTGCCAGCTCACTGACAGGGGTTCACTATGGCTACACCTTC
D: TRBD1
V: TRBV18
size: many
J: TRBJ1-2

CDR3: CASLATGAPNTGELFF
DNA: TGTGCCAGCTTGGCGACAGGGGCCCCGAACACCGGGGAGCTGTTTTTT
D: TRBD1
V: TRBV27
size: .
J: TRBJ2-2

CDR3: CASSLDPSGLIPHEQYF
DNA: TGTGCCAGCAGCTTAGATCCTTCGGGACTAATACCCCACGAGCAGTACTTC
D: TRBD2
V: TRBV11-2
size: many
J: TRBJ2-7

CDR3: CASSLLGRAGNTIYF
DNA: TGTGCCAGCAGTCTGCTCGGTCGCGCTGGAAACACCATATATTTT
D: .
V: TRBV6-1
size: many
J: TRBJ1-3

CDR3: CASSPRQGEGNQPQHF
DNA: TGTGCCAGCTCACCTCGACAGGGGGAAGGCAATCAGCCCCAGCATTTT
D: TRBD1
V: TRBV18
size: .
J: TRBJ1-5

CDR3: CASSFSDPGRETQYF
DNA: TGTGCCAGCAGTTTTTCGGACCCAGGGCGGGAGACCCAGTACTTC
D: .
V: TRBV12-3/TRBV12-4
size: many
J: TRBJ2-5

CDR3: CASSISGTGGRDTEAFF
DNA: TGTGCCAGTAGTATAAGCGGGACAGGGGGCCGAGACACTGAAGCTTTCTTT
D: TRBD1
V: TRBV19
size: .
J: TRBJ1-1

CDR3: CASSGTATDQPQHF
DNA: TGTGCCAGCAGTGGGACAGCAACAGATCAGCCCCAGCATTTT
D: TRBD1
V: TRBV5-5
size: few
J: TRBJ1-5

CDR3: CSASGQDYSNQPQHF
DNA: TGCAGTGCCTCGGGACAGGACTATAGCAATCAGCCCCAGCATTTT
D: TRBD1
V: TRBV20-1
size: many
J: TRBJ1-5

CDR3: CASSGGTGEQPQHF
DNA: TGTGCCAGCAGCGGAGGAACAGGGGAGCAGCCCCAGCATTTT
D: TRBD1
V: TRBV6-1
size: many
J: TRBJ1-5

CDR3: CASSYLGTANNEQFF
DNA: TGTGCCAGCAGTTACTTGGGGACAGCTAACAATGAGCAGTTCTTC
D: TRBD1
V: TRBV6-5
size: many
J: TRBJ2-1

CDR3: CASSTRHLPSIGYTF
DNA: TGTGCCAGCAGCACTCGACATCTTCCCAGTATTGGCTACACCTTC
D: .
V: TRBV3-1
size: .
J: TRBJ1-2

CDR3: CASNPGVSSDEQFF
DNA: TGTGCCAGCAACCCTGGGGTTAGTTCGGATGAGCAGTTCTTC
D: .
V: TRBV13
size: .
J: TRBJ2-1

CDR3: CASSLDSPPSQPQHF
DNA: TGTGCCAGCAGCTTAGATTCCCCCCCAAGTCAGCCCCAGCATTTT
D: .
V: TRBV11-2
size: many
J: TRBJ1-5

CDR3: CASSPLGQAEYGYTF
DNA: TGTGCCAGCAGCCCACTCGGACAGGCTGAGTATGGCTACACCTTC
D: TRBD1
V: TRBV11-1
size: many
J: TRBJ1-2

CDR3: CASSHSGTDEETQYF
DNA: TGTGCCAGCAGCCACTCCGGGACAGACGAAGAGACCCAGTACTTC
D: TRBD1
V: TRBV14
size: .
J: TRBJ2-5

CDR3: CASSTTGQRYNEQFF
DNA: TGTGCCAGTAGTACAACGGGACAGCGCTACAATGAGCAGTTCTTC
D: TRBD1
V: TRBV19
size: .
J: TRBJ2-1